The 24 T cell receptor beta chains reported below all come from one sample, sequenced in a study of cytomegalovirus exposure and HLA in healthy donors. Libraries were prepared by immunoSEQ multiplex PCR; TCRdb keeps only in-frame clonotypes and omits some of them. The sample carries some 350,000 clones, around 90% recorded once. The specimen sequenced was PBMCs. These TCRs come from a woman aged 30 to 39 in good health and CMV-seropositive.

The chain joins TRBV28 to TRBJ2-7; 11 nucleotides match TRBD1. The V segment lost 5 bases and the J segment 3 bases; nucleotides outside the gene matches: 6. The CDR3 has 15 residues. Germline assignment: CDR1 MDHEN and CDR2 SYDVKM. CDR3 sequence: CASSPTGTGGYEQYF. The CDR3 DNA sequence: TGTGCCAGCAGTCCTACCGGGACAGGGGGCTACGAGCAGTACTTC.

The CDR3 bases are TGTGCCAGCAGCCCTTGGACTAGCGGAAATGAGCAGTTCTTC. Residues: CASSPWTSGNEQFF. This chain joins TRBV7-7 and TRBJ2-1; 10 nucleotides align to TRBD2. Germline CDR1 reads SSHAT; CDR2 reads FNYEAQ (reference sequence). V gave up 5 bases and J gave up 7 bases; unmatched junction bases: 5. The CDR3 is made up of 14 amino acids.

The chain couples TRBV6-5 to TRBJ2-7, with 9 positions matching TRBD2. CDR1 and CDR2 (germline): MNHEY, SVGAGI. The CDR3 runs 15 residues. V was clipped by 6 bases and J by 2 bases; unmatched bases: 8. DNA for the CDR3: TGTGCCAGCAGGCGTAGCGGGAGTCCCCCCTACGAGCAGTACTTC. Its protein is CASRRSGSPPYEQYF.

Notes on this clone: The same CDR3 arises from other DNA sequences in this sample as well. The chain links TRBV6-6 to TRBJ2-3; unclear D gene. The CDR3 is made up of 11 amino acids. With 5 bases removed from V and 0 bases from J, the gap between germline ends came to 0 bases. Germline CDR1 and CDR2: MNHNY and SVGAGI (reference sequence). For the CDR3, the DNA is TGTGCCAGCAGTAGCACAGATACGCAGTATTTT. This gives the protein CASSSTDTQYF.

V and J are TRBV5-4 and TRBJ2-3, with TRBD1 matching 9 bases. This CDR3 comprises 14 residues. V lost 2 bases, J lost 4 bases, and 2 bases stayed unmatched. The germline gives CDR1 SGHNT, CDR2 YYREEE (reference sequence). The DNA for the CDR3 is TGTGCCAGCAGCTTCGGACAGGGGTCAGATACGCAGTATTTT. This codes for CASSFGQGSDTQYF.

The chain uses TRBV28 and TRBJ2-1; D not resolved. V lost 9 bases and J lost 9, with 15 bases in between. This CDR3 is 12 amino acids long. Germline values: CDR1 MDHEN, CDR2 SYDVKM. The CDR3 bases are TGTGCCAGTTATACGGGTAGTGGTGAGCAGTTCTTC. The encoded protein is CASYTGSGEQFF.

CDR3 region: CASSPRPGTSGYNEQFF. CDR3 DNA sequence: TGTGCCAGCTCACCACGGCCCGGGACTAGCGGATACAATGAGCAGTTCTTC. This chain connects TRBV18 to TRBJ2-1; TRBD2 matches at 11 bases. V gave up 1 base and J gave up 4 bases; unmatched junction bases: 6. The length of the CDR3 is 17 residues. Germline values: CDR1 KGHSH, CDR2 LQKENI.

The chain combines TRBV27 with TRBJ2-3; D remains unclear. The CDR3 extends over 13 amino acids. The germline gives CDR1 MNHEY, CDR2 SMNVEV (reference sequence). V gave up 6 bases and J gave up 2 bases, with 9 bases separating them. The CDR3 spells CASSPANTDTQYF. CDR3 DNA: TGTGCCAGCAGCCCGGCTAACACAGATACGCAGTATTTT.

This clone was counted a single time. This sequence joins TRBV27 and TRBJ2-7; TRBD1 matches at 8 bases. The V segment lost 6 bases and the J segment 0 bases; nucleotides outside the gene matches: 7. CDR3 length: 15 residues. Germline CDR1 MNHEY, CDR2 SMNVEV (reference sequence). The CDR3 spells CASSKSGTGSYEQYF. Here the CDR3 DNA reads TGTGCCAGCAGCAAATCCGGGACAGGCTCCTACGAGCAGTACTTC.

The chain couples TRBV27 to TRBJ1-1; D remains ambiguous. The CDR3 runs 14 residues. Germline V gives CDR1 MNHEY, CDR2 SMNVEV (reference sequence). Trimming cost V 5 bases and J 3 bases, with 13 bases left between them. Here the CDR3 reads CASSTMLGYTEAFF. For the CDR3, the DNA is TGTGCCAGCAGTACTATGCTGGGGTACACTGAAGCTTTCTTT.

The rearrangement joins TRBV5-6 to TRBJ2-1, with 8 bases that match TRBD1. Germline trimming cut 0 bases from V and 7 bases from J; bases unmatched to any gene: 6. This CDR3 is built from 15 residues. In germline, CDR1 is SGHDT, CDR2 YYEEEE. Written as DNA, the CDR3 is TGTGCCAGCAGCTTGGGGGGACAGGCGCAAAATGAGCAGTTCTTC. It is translated as CASSLGGQAQNEQFF.

V gene TRBV4-3 combines with J gene TRBJ1-2; tentative D call: TRBD1 (5 bases). CDR1 LGHNA and CDR2 YSLEER come from the germline V gene. The CDR3 loop spans 16 amino acids. V lost 0 bases and J 3 bases, leaving 14 bases between the germline ends. The CDR3, as DNA: TGCGCCAGCAGCCAAGATATGGGGCCTAGGGACTATGGCTACACCTTC. As protein: CASSQDMGPRDYGYTF.

Worth noting for this clone: This CDR3 is also generated by other DNA sequences in the sample. The gene calls are TRBV5-4 and TRBJ2-7; D ambiguous. CDR3 length: 12 amino acids. Trimming shortened V by 4 bases and J by 4 bases, and 9 bases separated the two germline ends. Germline V gene sequence: CDR1 SGHNT, CDR2 YYREEE (reference sequence). Here the CDR3 DNA reads TGTGCCAGCAGCGTGGACGGTTACGAGCAGTACTTC. Its protein is CASSVDGYEQYF.

This chain connects TRBV2 to TRBJ1-3; D gene ambiguous. The CDR3 contains 15 residues. V lost 1 base to trimming and J lost 4 bases, with 11 bases between them. Germline V gives CDR1 SNHLY, CDR2 FYNNEI. CDR3 loop: CASSEEQSSGNTIYF. As DNA, the CDR3 is TGTGCCAGCAGTGAAGAACAGAGTTCGGGAAACACCATATATTTT. The whole variable domain, filled in from reference TRBV2 and TRBJ1-3, reads EPEVTQTPSHQVTQMGQEVILRCVPISNHLYFYWYRQILGQKVEFLVSFYNNEISEKSEIFDDQFSVERPDGSNFTLKIRSTKLEDSAMYFCASSEEQSSGNTIYFGEGSWLTVV.

The V call is TRBV6-6, the J call TRBJ1-6; D uncertain. V dropped 6 bases and J dropped 0 bases, with 9 bases sitting between them. CDR3 size: 15 residues. CDR1 and CDR2 from the germline V gene are MNHNY and SVGAGI (reference sequence). The CDR3 here is CASRGESSYNSPLHF. CDR3 DNA: TGTGCCAGCAGGGGAGAGAGCTCCTATAATTCACCCCTCCACTTT.

About this clone itself: The same CDR3 also results from other DNA sequences found in this sample. The chain uses TRBV5-1 and TRBJ2-5; D gene ambiguous. The length of the CDR3 is 13 residues. CDR1 and CDR2 (germline): SGHRS, YFSETQ. Trimming removed 0 bases from V and 2 bases from J, with 5 bases in between. The CDR3 nucleotides are TGCGCCAGCAGCTTGGGACCACAAGAGACCCAGTACTTC. Encoded protein: CASSLGPQETQYF.

Comments on this clone: A much larger clone lies a single base off, so this may be a read error. This sample also contains other DNA sequences that code for the same CDR3. The chain recombines TRBV2 with TRBJ2-7, with TRBD2 matching over 7 bases. The V gene end was trimmed by 7 bases and the J gene end by 2 bases; junction bases not matched to a gene: 2. The length of the CDR3 is 12 residues. Germline CDR1 is SNHLY and CDR2 is FYNNEI. Here the CDR3 DNA reads TGTGCCAGCACCCTAGCGGCCTACGAGCAGTACTTC. Its translation: CASTLAAYEQYF.

The V call is TRBV4-1, the J call TRBJ2-7, with D hard to call. Germline V lookup: CDR1 MGHRA, CDR2 YSYEKL. Trimming left V 4 bases short and J 3 bases short, with 13 bases between. There are 14 residues in the CDR3. In DNA, the CDR3 is TGCGCCAGCAGCCCGACGCATCCGGGCTACGAGCAGTACTTC. Translating it yields CASSPTHPGYEQYF.

This clone has a handful of counts. This chain connects TRBV7-2 to TRBJ1-5; D remains unclear. Trimming shortened V by 1 base and J by 0 bases, and 10 bases separated the two germline ends. Looked up from germline, CDR1 is SGHTA and CDR2 is FQGNSA. The CDR3 runs 16 residues. CDR3: CASSLGSRASNQPQHF. CDR3 DNA: TGTGCCAGCAGCTTAGGAAGTCGGGCTAGCAATCAGCCCCAGCATTTT.

The rearrangement uses TRBV27 and TRBJ2-3; D remains ambiguous. The CDR3 length is 17 residues. Trimming took off 1 base at V and 1 base at J, with 15 bases between the two ends. CDR1 MNHEY and CDR2 SMNVEV come from the germline V gene (reference sequence). This CDR3 reads CASSLYPRAGGTDTQYF. CDR3 in DNA: TGTGCCAGCAGTTTATACCCTCGGGCTGGGGGCACAGATACGCAGTATTTT.

V gene TRBV25-1 combines with J gene TRBJ1-1; D not certain. V was trimmed by 1 base and J by 1 base, leaving 7 bases between them. The CDR3 extends over 14 amino acids. Germline V gene lookup returns CDR1 MGHDK and CDR2 SYGVNS. CDR3: CASSEFHANTEAFF. The CDR3 nucleotides are TGTGCCAGCAGTGAATTCCATGCGAACACTGAAGCTTTCTTT.

The chain is built from TRBV29-1 and TRBJ2-1, with TRBD1 matching 11 bases. V gave up 4 bases and J gave up 3 bases; unmatched junction bases: 5. Germline V gene data show CDR1 as SQVTM and CDR2 as ANQGSEA. The CDR3 has 15 residues. The CDR3 is CSVAPGTGGYNEQFF. CDR3 coding DNA: TGCAGCGTTGCCCCCGGGACAGGGGGCTACAATGAGCAGTTCTTC.

This chain links TRBV10-3 with TRBJ1-2; 8 nucleotides line up with TRBD1. The V gene's germline CDR1 is ENHRY and CDR2 SYGVKD. J lost 4 bases, V lost 6 bases, and 7 bases had no gene match. The length of the CDR3 is 14 residues. The CDR3 loop reads CAIRLDRATYGYTF. In nucleotides, the CDR3 is TGTGCCATCAGGCTGGACAGGGCTACCTATGGCTACACCTTC.

The table lists this clone with a few counts. The chain links TRBV30 to TRBJ2-7; 9 bases map to TRBD2. This CDR3 has 12 residues. Germline-derived CDR1 and CDR2 are GTSNPN and SVGIG (reference sequence). J gave up 5 bases and V 5 bases, and 4 bases lay outside the gene matches. The CDR3 loop is CAWGRLADEQYF. CDR3 bases: TGTGCCTGGGGTAGACTAGCGGACGAGCAGTACTTC.